The TCR beta chain under discussion was sequenced for a study of response to subunit inactivated influenza vaccine. General study results and limits: Every seasonal influenza vaccination brings in few new T cells, the authors suggested.

The trim removed 2 bases at V and 10 bases at J, leaving 14 bases unmatched. This CDR3 is 17 amino acids long. To note about this clonotype: Its antigen is not identified.

A single record per CDR3 protein comes from TCRdb applying MiXCR to the RT-PCR reads. The repertoire includes a few hundred thousand distinct CDR3 sequences, roughly 22% of them detected once, and 10% to 13% sits in the top ten. Sequencing used PBMCs from blood, obtained less than 22 months after vaccination. This clonotype originated in a man aged 45 to 70 who received an inactivated influenza vaccine. V and J are TRBV23-1 and TRBJ1-6, with 7 bases matching TRBD1. TRBV23-1 is flagged as an ORF with uncertain function. CDR3 DNA: TGCGCCAGCAGTCAAAGGGACAGCCAAAAAATTAGATCACCCCTCCACTTT. Translating it yields CASSQRDSQKIRSPLHF.